What follows are 18 T cell receptor beta chains derived from one specimen sequenced in a study of T cells in tuberculosis. Clones were read by immunoSEQ multiplex PCR, and TCRdb kept only the in-frame ones, dropping some. The sample has approximately 53,000 clones; about 96% are singletons. The time point was: new active TB diagnosis, blood taken before or within 7 days of starting treatment. The source was PBMCs, collected at tuberculosis diagnosis. The receptor set was obtained from an adult with tuberculosis.

The chain employs TRBV7-2 and TRBJ2-7; 7 nucleotides match TRBD2. The CDR3 has 18 residues. V shed 2 bases, J shed 3 bases, and the junction held 16 bases outside the gene matches. The germline V gene encodes CDR1 SGHTA and CDR2 FQGNSA. CDR3 DNA sequence: TGTGCCAGCAGCTTAAAAGTGGGAGGGAGTAGCGGGTTCTACGAGCAGTACTTC. Translated: CASSLKVGGSSGFYEQYF.

This clone was seen just once. The chain recombines TRBV19 with TRBJ2-1; TRBD2 agrees at 7 bases. Germline CDR1 and CDR2: LNHDA and SQIVND (reference sequence). J was trimmed by 5 bases and V by 3 bases; bases with no gene match: 13. This CDR3 is built from 17 residues. In DNA, the CDR3 is TGTGCCAGTAGTATGAGGCCTAGCGGTCCCCTCCACAATGAGCAGTTCTTC. The encoded protein is CASSMRPSGPLHNEQFF.

This chain links TRBV18 with TRBJ2-3; TRBD2 agrees at 12 bases. From germline, CDR1 is KGHSH and CDR2 LQKENI. J was trimmed by 5 bases and V by 1 base; bases with no gene match: 1. The CDR3 sequence is 15 residues long. The CDR3 DNA follows: TGTGCCAGCTCACCACAGGGACTAGCGGGAGATACGCAGTATTTT. This sequence encodes CASSPQGLAGDTQYF.

As DNA, the CDR3 is TGTGCTAGTGGTTTCATGGAGACCCAGTACTTC. Protein: CASGFMETQYF. J is TRBJ2-5 and V is TRBV12-5; D is ambiguous. Germline V lookup: CDR1 LGHNT, CDR2 FRNRAP. Trimming took off 3 bases at V and 5 bases at J, with 4 bases between the two ends. The CDR3 extends over 11 amino acids.

This chain joins TRBV11-1 and TRBJ2-1; possibly TRBD2 for D (6 bases). The germline V gene has CDR1 SGHAT and CDR2 FQDESV (reference sequence). The CDR3 has 15 amino acids. V lost 5 bases to trimming and J lost 7 bases, with 18 bases between them. The CDR3 DNA is TGTGCCAGCAGCCCTCTAGGTCTGGCGGGGAATGAGCAGTTCTTC. Its protein is CASSPLGLAGNEQFF. Based on the CDR3 plus reference TRBV11-1 and TRBJ2-1, the full variable domain is EAEVAQSPRYKITEKSQAVAFWCDPISGHATLYWYRQILGQGPELLVQFQDESVVDDSQLPKDRFSAERLKGVDSTLKIQPAELGDSAMYLCASSPLGLAGNEQFFGPGTRLTVL.

The genes are TRBV6-5 and TRBJ1-1, with D possibly matching TRBD1 (5 bases). Germline V CDR1 and CDR2: MNHEY, SVGAGI. The CDR3 sequence is 16 residues long. The V and J ends lost 0 bases and 1 base respectively, with 12 bases between them. The DNA for the CDR3 is TGTGCCAGCAGTTACTCGAAGGGGCTTTCGAACACTGAAGCTTTCTTT. Amino acid sequence: CASSYSKGLSNTEAFF.

The CDR3 DNA reads TGCGCCAGCAGCTTGACTAGCGGGAGTGTAGAGACCCAGTACTTC. The encoded protein is CASSLTSGSVETQYF. The rearrangement joins TRBV5-1 to TRBJ2-5, with 11 bases aligning to TRBD2. Germline V gene sequence: CDR1 SGHRS, CDR2 YFSETQ. This CDR3 region has 15 residues. V gave up 1 base and J gave up 4 bases; unmatched junction bases: 3.

A single count supports this clone. The CDR3 sequence is CASSLTGENTEAFF. The CDR3 nucleotides read TGCGCCAGCAGCTTGACAGGGGAGAACACTGAAGCTTTCTTT. The chain uses TRBV5-1 and TRBJ1-1; 7 bases match TRBD1. The CDR3 spans 14 residues. Trimming took 1 base from V and 1 from J; bases not matched to a gene: 1. Germline V CDR1 and CDR2: SGHRS, YFSETQ.

The chain has TRBV6-5 and TRBJ2-2; 7 bases match TRBD1. V gave up 5 bases and J gave up 7 bases; unmatched junction bases: 7. The CDR3 is made up of 14 amino acids. Germline CDR1 MNHEY, CDR2 SVGAGI. The CDR3 sequence is CASSLQGLYGELFF. The CDR3 region has the DNA TGTGCCAGCAGTCTACAGGGGCTGTACGGGGAGCTGTTTTTT.

J is TRBJ2-4 and V is TRBV9; 7 nucleotides line up with TRBD2. Trimming at V came to 0 bases and at J to 0 bases, leaving 6 bases not matched to a gene. This CDR3 spans 17 amino acids. Germline CDR1 and CDR2: SGDLS and YYNGEE. DNA for the CDR3: TGTGCCAGCAGCGTAGCGGGGGGTCCGATAGCCAAAAACATTCAGTACTTC. It specifies CASSVAGGPIAKNIQYF.

The V and J genes are TRBV19 and TRBJ2-7, with a tentative D call TRBD2 (6 bases). V was trimmed by 4 bases and J by 3 bases, leaving 19 bases between them. Per the germline V gene, CDR1 is LNHDA and CDR2 is SQIVND (reference sequence). The CDR3 consists of 16 residues. CDR3 in amino acids: CASSTPPTRKFYEQYF. The CDR3 DNA reads as TGTGCCAGTAGTACCCCTCCGACTAGAAAGTTCTACGAGCAGTACTTC.

The V call is TRBV6-6, the J call TRBJ2-3; D perhaps matches TRBD2 (5 bases). The length of the CDR3 is 14 residues. Trimming shortened V by 6 bases and J by 4 bases, and 14 bases separated the two germline ends. Looked up from germline, CDR1 is MNHNY and CDR2 is SVGAGI (reference sequence). CDR3 DNA: TGTGCCAGCAGGGTCCTCGGGAACCCAGATACGCAGTATTTT. It codes for CASRVLGNPDTQYF.

This chain links TRBV10-2 with TRBJ2-2; 8 nucleotides agree with TRBD2. There are 16 residues in the CDR3. Germline CDR1 reads WSHSY; CDR2 reads SAAADI. J lost 4 bases, V lost 6 bases, and 10 bases had no gene match. CDR3 amino acids: CASSNPGGPGTGELFF. CDR3 nucleotides: TGCGCCAGCAGCAACCCGGGAGGGCCCGGCACCGGGGAGCTGTTTTTT.

The V and J genes are TRBV6-5 and TRBJ2-1; D may be TRBD1 (6 bases). Germline values: CDR1 MNHEY, CDR2 SVGAGI. The CDR3 loop spans 13 amino acids. Between the trimmed V and J ends, which lost 8 bases and 4 bases, there was a span of 12 bases. As DNA, the CDR3 is TGTGCCAGCCGTGGACAGAATTACAATGAGCAGTTCTTC. This sequence encodes CASRGQNYNEQFF.

This clone was recorded only once. The CDR3 spells CASSSQGAYTEAFF. The CDR3 DNA reads TGTGCCAGTAGTTCTCAGGGGGCATACACTGAAGCTTTCTTT. The rearrangement joins TRBV19 to TRBJ1-1, with 8 bases identical to TRBD1. CDR3 length equals 14 residues. Germline V gene lookup returns CDR1 LNHDA and CDR2 SQIVND (reference sequence). J was trimmed by 3 bases and V by 5 bases; bases with no gene match: 5.

The CDR3 DNA follows: TGTGCCAGTAGTCCCGGACAGGTGATCACCGGGGAGCTGTTTTTT. This codes for CASSPGQVITGELFF. The genes are TRBV19 and TRBJ2-2, with TRBD1 matching over 7 bases. Germline trimming cut 5 bases from V and 4 bases from J; bases unmatched to any gene: 7. This CDR3 has 15 residues. Germline assignment: CDR1 LNHDA and CDR2 SQIVND (reference sequence).

The chain uses TRBV29-1 and TRBJ2-5; weak D call: TRBD1 (5 bases). The germline V and J ends were trimmed by 7 bases and 2 bases, with 14 bases remaining between them. The CDR3 length is 13 residues. Germline CDR1 reads SQVTM; CDR2 reads ANQGSEA. CDR3 region: CSARAGLQETQYF. CDR3 coding DNA: TGCAGCGCCCGGGCAGGGCTTCAAGAGACCCAGTACTTC.

The chain is built from TRBV7-9 and TRBJ2-1, with 7 positions matching TRBD1. The CDR3 is made up of 13 amino acids. Unmatched junction bases numbered 2, after V lost 2 bases and J lost 7 bases. CDR1 is SEHNR, CDR2 FQNEAQ, per germline (reference sequence). CDR3 bases: TGTGCCAGCAGCTTATACAGGGGTAATGAGCAGTTCTTC. It encodes CASSLYRGNEQFF.